One sample yielded the 22 T cell receptor beta chains listed below, sequenced in a study of blood T cell repertoires in COVID-19. The assay was immunoSEQ multiplex PCR, and TCRdb's table has in-frame clones only and misses some. The table has approximately 350,000 clones, about 90% seen once; the top ten hold 2.5% to 3%. Input material: PBMCs or T cells enriched from blood (not recorded which). These receptors were taken from a woman aged 25 to 39 who had recovered from COVID-19.

For the CDR3, the DNA is TGTGCCAGCAGCGTAGGCCCGGGAGGGAACACCGGGGAGCTGTTTTTT. It translates to CASSVGPGGNTGELFF. The chain links TRBV9 to TRBJ2-2, with 7 bases aligning to TRBD2. The CDR3 has 16 residues. Germline CDR1 reads SGDLS; CDR2 reads YYNGEE. V lost 0 bases and J lost 1; bases outside the gene matches: 3. Full variable domain (remainder filled in from reference TRBV9 and TRBJ2-2): DSGVTQTPKHLITATGQRVTLRCSPRSGDLSVYWYQQSLDQGLQFLIQYYNGEERAKGNILERFSAQQFPDLHSELNLSSLELGDSALYFCASSVGPGGNTGELFFGEGSRLTVL.

This chain joins TRBV3-1 (or the pseudogene TRBV3-2) and TRBJ1-6; 7 bases are shared with TRBD1. V shed 2 bases, J shed 8 bases, and the junction held 0 bases outside the gene matches. Per germline, CDR1 LGHDT and CDR2 YNNKEL (reference sequence). The CDR3 covers 13 residues. The CDR3, as DNA: TGTGCCAGCAGCCAACAGGGGGATTCACCCCTCCACTTT. Translation gives CASSQQGDSPLHF.

The rearrangement links TRBV3-1 (or the pseudogene TRBV3-2) to TRBJ1-5; D uncertain. The CDR3 is made up of 11 amino acids. Germline CDR1 is LGHDT and CDR2 is YNNKEL (reference sequence). Deletions cut 4 bases from V and 11 bases from J, with 9 bases between. The CDR3 protein is CASSPTAAQHF. The DNA for the CDR3 is TGTGCCAGCAGCCCGACCGCGGCCCAGCATTTT.

This clone occurred a few times. The chain carries TRBV11-2 and TRBJ1-2; D is possibly TRBD1 (6 bases). The CDR3 is 16 amino acids. Germline CDR1 is SGHAT and CDR2 is FQNNGV. Trimming pared 1 base from V and 1 base from J, leaving 13 bases between. The CDR3 loop is CASSLGWRTDNYGYTF. DNA of the CDR3: TGTGCCAGCAGCTTAGGATGGAGGACAGATAACTATGGCTACACCTTC.

J is TRBJ1-1 and V is TRBV20-1, with D perhaps matching TRBD1 (6 bases). The CDR3 covers 11 residues. Germline V gene lookup returns CDR1 DFQATT and CDR2 SNEGSKA (reference sequence). The V end was cut by 3 bases, the J end by 8 bases, with 10 bases between. In DNA, the CDR3 is TGCAGTGCTAGGCCAACAGGGGAAGCTTTCTTT. Translation: CSARPTGEAFF.

The gene calls are TRBV24-1 and TRBJ1-3; 7 positions match TRBD1. CDR1 and CDR2 (germline): KGHDR, SFDVKD. Trimming at V came to 6 bases and at J to 0 bases, leaving 7 bases not matched to a gene. The CDR3 is 16 amino acids. CDR3: CATSSGGLHSGNTIYF. CDR3 nucleotides: TGTGCCACCAGTTCAGGGGGTCTCCACTCTGGAAACACCATATATTTT.

V usage is TRBV4-1 and J usage is TRBJ1-1, with 7 bases identical to TRBD1. V dropped 3 bases and J dropped 5; count of bases not matched to a gene: 9. The CDR3 extends over 15 amino acids. Germline V lookup: CDR1 MGHRA, CDR2 YSYEKL. The CDR3 loop is CASSHRGGSGTEAFF. The DNA of the CDR3 is TGCGCCAGCAGCCATAGAGGGGGCTCGGGGACTGAAGCTTTCTTT.

This clone was picked up one time. The chain employs TRBV9 and TRBJ2-3; 9 nucleotides line up with TRBD2. The CDR3 totals 15 residues. Germline values: CDR1 SGDLS, CDR2 YYNGEE. V was pared by 4 bases and J by 1 base, with 4 bases of the junction left unmatched. Here the CDR3 DNA reads TGTGCCAGCAGCTCCTGGACTAGCGGCACAGATACGCAGTATTTT. Translating gives CASSSWTSGTDTQYF.

This rearrangement joins TRBV4-2 to TRBJ2-7, with a weak D call TRBD1 (6 bases). The CDR3 is 12 residues long. Germline assignment: CDR1 LGHNA and CDR2 YNFKEQ. The germline V and J ends were trimmed by 3 bases and 4 bases, with 7 bases remaining between them. The CDR3 DNA follows: TGTGCCAGCAGCCAGGACAGTTACGAGCAGTACTTC. Amino acids: CASSQDSYEQYF.

This clone turned up a few times. The CDR3 nucleotides are TGTGCCAGCAGTCCTCGGTCGAACACCGGGGAGCTGTTTTTT. Translated, it gives CASSPRSNTGELFF. The chain carries TRBV27 and TRBJ2-2; D gene ambiguous. The germline CDR1 and CDR2 sequences are MNHEY and SMNVEV (reference sequence). This CDR3 spans 14 amino acids. V was trimmed by 5 bases and J by 0 bases, leaving 7 bases between them.

J is TRBJ1-2 and V is TRBV13, with 9 positions matching TRBD1. The CDR3 is 16 amino acids. V lost 5 bases to trimming and J lost 3 bases; unmatched junction nucleotides: 10. The germline V gene encodes CDR1 PRHDT and CDR2 FYEKMQ (reference sequence). CDR3 loop: CASSPRDRDEDYGYTF. The CDR3 coding sequence is TGTGCCAGCAGCCCCCGGGACAGGGATGAGGACTATGGCTACACCTTC.

This CDR3 is CASSNSGLNTEAFF. CDR3 coding DNA: TGTGCCAGTAGTAACAGTGGGTTGAACACTGAAGCTTTCTTT. The rearrangement uses TRBV19 and TRBJ1-1; D unclear. V dropped 4 bases and J dropped 0 bases, with 9 bases sitting between them. CDR1 and CDR2 (germline): LNHDA, SQIVND (reference sequence). The CDR3 extends over 14 amino acids.

This clone showed up just once. The rearrangement links TRBV15 to TRBJ2-3; D is possibly TRBD2 (5 bases). The germline V gene has CDR1 LNHNV and CDR2 YYDKDF (reference sequence). The CDR3 is 17 residues long. V was trimmed by 3 bases and J by 2 bases, leaving 18 bases between them. The CDR3 here is CATSRGSDPGFTDTQYF. The DNA for the CDR3 is TGTGCCACCAGCAGGGGATCCGATCCGGGGTTCACAGATACGCAGTATTTT.

Of note for this clone: Additional DNA sequences in this sample encode the identical CDR3. The chain is built from TRBV12-3 or TRBV12-4 and TRBJ1-1; possible D gene TRBD1, 6 bases. CDR3 length: 13 residues. V dropped 5 bases and J dropped 4 bases, with 11 bases sitting between them. CDR3: CASSPTGSTEAFF. The CDR3 DNA sequence: TGTGCCAGCAGTCCTACAGGGAGCACTGAAGCTTTCTTT.

Regarding this clone: Germline is not matched at one junction end, which may reflect a read error. The chain is built from TRBV6-5 and TRBJ2-1, with TRBD2 matching 9 bases. Germline V lookup: CDR1 MNHEY, CDR2 SVGAGI. The CDR3 contains 13 residues. This CDR3 is CASSYSALAGRIF. The CDR3, as DNA: TGTGCCAGCAGTTACTCAGCGCTAGCGGGAAGGATCTTC.

This chain joins TRBV7-8 and TRBJ2-7, with 8 bases that match TRBD2. There are 17 residues in the CDR3. V was pared by 0 bases and J by 3 bases, with 10 bases of the junction left unmatched. The germline gives CDR1 SGHVS, CDR2 FQNEAQ. This CDR3 is CASSLAMVLAANYEQYF. The CDR3 DNA reads as TGTGCCAGCAGCTTAGCGATGGTACTAGCGGCCAACTACGAGCAGTACTTC.

The rearrangement links TRBV9 to TRBJ1-5; D call uncertain. This CDR3 region has 15 residues. V was trimmed by 1 base and J by 7 bases, leaving 15 bases between them. Germline CDR1 and CDR2: SGDLS and YYNGEE. This chain's CDR3 is CASSVSPAGEQPQHF. The CDR3 DNA is TGTGCCAGCAGCGTATCCCCCGCCGGAGAGCAGCCCCAGCATTTT.

The rearrangement links TRBV6-5 to TRBJ1-4; D is unresolved. Trimming shortened V by 6 bases and J by 6 bases, and 8 bases separated the two germline ends. This CDR3 contains 12 residues. Looked up from germline, CDR1 is MNHEY and CDR2 is SVGAGI. Here the CDR3 reads CASRALDEKLFF. CDR3 DNA sequence: TGTGCCAGCAGGGCCCTCGATGAAAAACTGTTTTTT.

The V and J genes are TRBV28 and TRBJ2-6; TRBD1 aligns across 9 bases. This CDR3 region has 17 residues. The junction had 7 bases not matched to a gene; V was cut back by 4 bases and J by 3 bases. Germline CDR1 is MDHEN and CDR2 is SYDVKM. The CDR3 DNA reads as TGTGCCAGCAGTTCCGGACAGGGGTGGCTTGGGGCCAACGTCCTGACTTTC. The encoded protein is CASSSGQGWLGANVLTF. Full variable domain (rest looked up from reference TRBV28 and TRBJ2-6): DVKVTQSSRYLVKRTGEKVFLECVQDMDHENMFWYRQDPGLGLRLIYFSYDVKMKEKGDIPEGYSVSREKKERFSLILESASTNQTSMYLCASSSGQGWLGANVLTFGAGSRLTVL.

CDR3 sequence reads: CASSLSSSGPLEAFF. The CDR3 nucleotides read TGTGCCAGCAGCTTGTCCTCCTCGGGTCCACTTGAAGCTTTCTTT. The rearrangement uses TRBV7-9 and TRBJ1-1; D unresolved. V lost 3 bases and J lost 7, with 18 bases in between. The CDR3 covers 15 residues. From germline, CDR1 is SEHNR and CDR2 FQNEAQ (reference sequence).

The chain uses TRBV3-1 (or the pseudogene TRBV3-2) and TRBJ2-7, with TRBD1 matching 9 bases. V was clipped by 4 bases and J by 3 bases; unmatched bases: 4. There are 14 residues in the CDR3. The germline CDR1 and CDR2 sequences are LGHDT and YNNKEL (reference sequence). The CDR3 DNA follows: TGTGCCAGCAGCCCCCGGGACAGGGACTACGAGCAGTACTTC. Encoded protein: CASSPRDRDYEQYF.

This chain connects TRBV6-4 to TRBJ2-3; TRBD2 matches 14 bases. The CDR3 loop spans 19 amino acids. Trimming cost V 3 bases and J 2 bases; bases outside gene matches: 10. The germline gives CDR1 MRHNA, CDR2 SNTAGT. In DNA form, the CDR3 reads TGTGCCAGCAGTGAGCCCCGACTAGCGGGGGGGCGTCACACAGATACGCAGTATTTT. Its translation: CASSEPRLAGGRHTDTQYF.